This entry lists 15 T cell receptor beta chains sequenced from one sample in a study of blood T cell repertoires in COVID-19. Here immunoSEQ multiplex PCR was the method, and the copy in TCRdb shows in-frame clones only, minus some. Of tens of thousands of clones listed, roughly 91% are singletons. The sample taken for sequencing was peripheral blood. The receptors were gathered from a woman of 80 years or more with active or convalescent COVID-19.

The gene calls are TRBV5-1 and TRBJ2-1, with D maybe TRBD2 (7 bases). V lost 2 bases, J lost 2 bases, and 14 bases lay in between. There are 16 residues in the CDR3. Germline V gene data show CDR1 as SGHRS and CDR2 as YFSETQ. This CDR3 reads CASSFTIGGPYNEQFF. In DNA form, the CDR3 reads TGCGCCAGCAGCTTCACCATCGGGGGGCCCTACAATGAGCAGTTCTTC.

V gene TRBV5-6 combines with J gene TRBJ1-3, with a weak D call TRBD1 (6 bases). Looked up from germline, CDR1 is SGHDT and CDR2 is YYEEEE. The CDR3 runs 16 residues. Trimming took 0 bases from V and 4 from J, leaving 14 bases between them. The CDR3 here is CASSLVGHRVGNTIYF. The CDR3 nucleotides read TGTGCCAGCAGCTTGGTCGGGCACAGGGTGGGAAACACCATATATTTT.

This chain uses TRBV19 with TRBJ2-5, with 8 bases matching TRBD2. This CDR3 comprises 14 residues. The germline gives CDR1 LNHDA, CDR2 SQIVND (reference sequence). The V segment lost 0 bases and the J segment 10 bases; nucleotides outside the gene matches: 7. Here the CDR3 DNA reads TGTGCCAGTAGTATAGATGGGACTAGTCGTGTCCAGTACTTC. Protein: CASSIDGTSRVQYF.

The V and J genes are TRBV6-2 or TRBV6-3 and TRBJ1-2; D not certain. The germline V and J ends were trimmed by 0 bases and 5 bases, with 10 bases remaining between them. The germline V gene has CDR1 MNHEY and CDR2 SVGEGT. The CDR3 runs to 14 residues. CDR3 amino acids: CASSYSSPGYGYTF. CDR3 nucleotide sequence: TGTGCCAGCAGTTACTCGAGCCCAGGATATGGCTACACCTTC.

V is TRBV3-1 (or the pseudogene TRBV3-2) and J is TRBJ2-1; D remains ambiguous. Looked up from germline, CDR1 is LGHDT and CDR2 is YNNKEL (reference sequence). V lost 0 bases and J lost 7, with 13 bases in between. This CDR3 comprises 15 residues. The chain's CDR3 is CASSQDLGRPNEQFF. CDR3 nucleotide sequence: TGTGCCAGCAGCCAAGATCTGGGCAGACCGAATGAGCAGTTCTTC.

In this sample, this clone turned up a few times. The chain joins TRBV5-6 to TRBJ2-7; 7 nucleotides line up with TRBD1. Germline trimming cut 3 bases from V and 2 bases from J; bases unmatched to any gene: 5. Germline assignment: CDR1 SGHDT and CDR2 YYEEEE. This CDR3 has 14 amino acids. DNA for the CDR3: TGTGCCAGCAGCTCCGGGACAGTCACCTACGAGCAGTACTTC. As protein: CASSSGTVTYEQYF.

This clone was observed a single time. This chain links TRBV11-2 with TRBJ2-3; D might be TRBD1 (5 bases). CDR3 length: 16 amino acids. CDR1 is SGHAT, CDR2 FQNNGV, per germline. Trimming shortened V by 0 bases and J by 4 bases, and 14 bases separated the two germline ends. CDR3 sequence (DNA): TGTGCCAGCAGCTTAGACCAGGGCCTCCCCGCAGATACGCAGTATTTT. Translating it yields CASSLDQGLPADTQYF.

The chain combines TRBV5-1 with TRBJ1-1; TRBD1 is a possible D gene (5 bases). CDR3 length: 12 residues. V was cut by 0 bases and J by 8 bases, with 8 bases left in between. Germline loops: CDR1 SGHRS, CDR2 YFSETQ. CDR3 nucleotides: TGCGCCAGCAGCTTGGGTAGGGGAGAAGCTTTCTTT. This translates into CASSLGRGEAFF.

This chain connects TRBV18 to TRBJ2-7, with D possibly TRBD1 on 6 matching bases. The CDR3 consists of 15 residues. V was trimmed by 4 bases and J by 0 bases, leaving 13 bases between them. Germline V gene lookup returns CDR1 KGHSH and CDR2 LQKENI. CDR3 amino acids: CASSHRDTSSYEQYF. The CDR3 nucleotides are TGTGCCAGCTCACACCGGGACACCTCCTCCTACGAGCAGTACTTC.

This chain links TRBV2 with TRBJ2-3, with D unresolved. The V gene lost 6 bases and the J gene lost 2 bases, with 3 bases spanning the gap. Per germline, CDR1 SNHLY and CDR2 FYNNEI. The CDR3 runs 11 residues. CDR3 sequence: CASSFTDTQYF. Written as DNA, the CDR3 is TGTGCCAGCAGCTTCACAGATACGCAGTATTTT.

The chain employs TRBV2 and TRBJ2-5, with 8 bases lining up with TRBD2. CDR3 length: 15 amino acids. V was pared by 3 bases and J by 2 bases, with 5 bases of the junction left unmatched. Germline lookup yields CDR1 SNHLY and CDR2 FYNNEI. CDR3 DNA sequence: TGTGCCAGCAGTGAGCTAGCGGGCACACAAGAGACCCAGTACTTC. Its protein product is CASSELAGTQETQYF.

V and J are TRBV28 and TRBJ2-7; D is unclear. The V gene's germline CDR1 is MDHEN and CDR2 SYDVKM. The CDR3 runs 12 residues. V lost 3 bases and J lost 6, with 9 bases in between. In nucleotides, the CDR3 is TGTGCCAGCAGTTTTGGGTCTAGCGAGCAGTACTTC. Its translation: CASSFGSSEQYF.

This clone was counted between two and nine times. The gene calls are TRBV6-5 and TRBJ1-6, with D perhaps TRBD1 (6 bases). Germline lookup yields CDR1 MNHEY and CDR2 SVGAGI. The CDR3 is 15 residues long. Trimming removed 3 bases from V and 9 bases from J, with 15 bases in between. The CDR3 bases are TGTGCCAGCAGTTATTGGCAGGGGACGATTTCACCCCTCCACTTT. Translation: CASSYWQGTISPLHF.

The rearrangement links TRBV7-9 to TRBJ1-5; the D gene is possibly TRBD1 (5 bases). Germline V CDR1 and CDR2: SEHNR, FQNEAQ (reference sequence). V was shortened by 1 base and J by 3 bases, with 13 bases between the two germline ends. The CDR3 contains 16 residues. The CDR3 is CASSLEAGGYNQPQHF. The CDR3 bases are TGTGCCAGCAGCTTAGAGGCTGGGGGGTACAATCAGCCCCAGCATTTT.

The chain employs TRBV4-3 and TRBJ1-2; D is unresolved. The V gene lost 1 base and the J gene lost 3 bases, with 12 bases spanning the gap. This CDR3 is 15 amino acids long. In germline, CDR1 is LGHNA, CDR2 YSLEER. DNA for the CDR3: TGCGCCAGCAGCCAAGTGTGGTCGGGAGACTATGGCTACACCTTC. It translates to CASSQVWSGDYGYTF.